This TCR beta chain appears in the sequencing data of a study of low-dose radiotherapy and immunotherapy resistance in tumors. Background on the study: Nivolumab was given to patients as a 240 mg flat dose every two weeks, and ipilimumab at 1 mg/kg every six weeks. Both were delivered intravenously. Given every two weeks, intravenous cyclophosphamide 200 mg/m2 preceded radiation and immunotherapy by one day.

First-strand cDNA relied on TRAV- and TRBV-specific primers spanning alpha and beta chains. With a constant-region primer and a V-primer adapter, TCRs were subjected to 20 PCR cycles of amplification. In vitro transcription served to amplify the isolated mRNA. In TCRdb, the reads were re-called with MiXCR into one record per CDR3 protein. Seen here are roughly 60,000 distinct CDR3 sequences, around 27% observed once, and the top ten hold just over 5.5%. The time point here: before trial treatment. As their treatment, donors received nivolumab, ipilimumab, aspirin, low-dose cyclophosphamide and low-dose radiotherapy. The length of the CDR3 is 16 residues. J was trimmed by 7 bases and V by 6 bases; bases with no gene match: 17. This clonotype has only a few counts.

This receptor was taken from a male donor with prostate cancer. Specimen: PBMCs, collected before treatment. The chain carries TRBV12-3 or TRBV12-4 and TRBJ2-5; 7 positions agree with TRBD2. Written as DNA, the CDR3 is TGTGCCAGCAGGCCAACTGGGGAGGGAGGGCTGGGGACCCAGTACTTC. Translation gives CASRPTGEGGLGTQYF.